These 13 T cell receptor beta chains were all obtained from the same sample, sequenced in a study of T-cell memory formation after mild COVID-19. TCRdb re-called the 5' RACE reads with MiXCR, one entry per CDR3 protein. The table shows approximately 340,000 distinct CDR3 sequences, with about an eighth occurring only once. The sequenced sample consisted of PBMCs or a T cell subset sorted from them (not recorded which). The receptors come from a man aged 18 to 30 who had mild COVID-19 (a few samples of this study predate the infection). Cell type and time point are not known.

This chain joins TRBV12-3 or TRBV12-4 and TRBJ1-6; D might be TRBD1 (6 bases). CDR3 length equals 15 residues. The V gene lost 3 bases and the J gene lost 7 bases, with 13 bases spanning the gap. The CDR3 loop is CASSLSGGGNSPLHF. CDR3 sequence (DNA): TGTGCCAGCAGTTTGAGCGGAGGGGGGAATTCACCCCTCCACTTT.

This clonotype was detected only a few times. This chain links TRBV12-3 or TRBV12-4 with TRBJ2-1; D is unclear. The CDR3 runs to 13 residues. Deletions cut 7 bases from V and 4 bases from J, with 11 bases between. The CDR3 sequence is CASTPTSYNEQFF. The CDR3 DNA reads as TGTGCCAGCACTCCTACGAGTTACAATGAGCAGTTCTTC.

This clonotype was recorded at least ten times. The chain couples TRBV6-2 or TRBV6-3 to TRBJ1-5, with D possibly matching TRBD1 (5 bases). Between the trimmed V and J ends, which lost 6 bases and 6 bases, there was a span of 15 bases. Germline CDR1 is MNHEY and CDR2 is SVGEGT. This CDR3 comprises 14 residues. CDR3: CASRKGQRGQPQHF. CDR3 sequence (DNA): TGTGCCAGCAGAAAGGGGCAGAGGGGTCAGCCCCAGCATTTT.

In its sample, this clonotype was seen a few times. This sequence joins TRBV12-3 or TRBV12-4 and TRBJ1-2; weak D call: TRBD1 (6 bases). The CDR3 covers 13 residues. Trimming stripped 7 bases from V and 9 bases from J, with 18 bases between. The CDR3 sequence is CASTYSTGRSYTF. Written as DNA, the CDR3 is TGTGCCAGCACTTACTCCACAGGGAGGAGCTACACCTTC.

The J gene is TRBJ2-3, the V gene TRBV5-4, with D perhaps given as TRBD1 or TRBD2 (5 bases each). Germline V gene sequence: CDR1 SGHNT, CDR2 YYREEE (reference sequence). The CDR3 totals 17 residues. The V gene lost 4 bases and the J gene lost 6 bases, with 24 bases spanning the gap. CDR3 protein: CASSPRMGDEYGDTQYF. The CDR3 bases are TGTGCCAGCAGCCCGCGGATGGGGGATGAGTATGGGGATACGCAGTATTTT.

The J gene is TRBJ2-1, the V gene TRBV29-1; TRBD2 aligns across 10 bases. The CDR3 is 13 amino acids. Germline assignment: CDR1 SQVTM and CDR2 ANQGSEA. V lost 5 bases to trimming and J lost 7 bases; unmatched junction nucleotides: 5. The CDR3 loop is CSVRAGGRNEQFF. The CDR3 DNA reads as TGCAGCGTTCGAGCGGGGGGGCGAAATGAGCAGTTCTTC.

The CDR3 DNA follows: TGTGCCAGTAGTATAGATTCGGGGGCCTCCCGCAATGAGCAGTTCTTC. Its protein product is CASSIDSGASRNEQFF. The chain combines TRBV19 with TRBJ2-1; TRBD1 or TRBD2 may be the D gene (6 bases each). This CDR3 spans 16 amino acids. Germline CDR1 and CDR2: LNHDA and SQIVND (reference sequence). Between the trimmed V and J ends, which lost 0 bases and 6 bases, there was a span of 15 bases. Using reference TRBV19 and TRBJ2-1 for the parts outside the CDR3, the full variable domain is DGGITQSPKYLFRKEGQNVTLSCEQNLNHDAMYWYRQDPGQGLRLIYYSQIVNDFQKGDIAEGYSVSREKKESFPLTVTSAQKNPTAFYLCASSIDSGASRNEQFFGPGTRLTVL.

There are a few counts of this clonotype. The chain is built from TRBV6-1 and TRBJ2-2; no clear D. Germline CDR1 and CDR2: MNHNS and SASEGT. Trimming removed 1 base at V and 3 bases at J, with 12 bases between. The CDR3 spans 16 residues. CDR3 sequence (DNA): TGTGCCAGCAGTGAAGGAGGTTATGCGGACACCGGGGAGCTGTTTTTT. As protein: CASSEGGYADTGELFF.

The chain uses TRBV11-2 and TRBJ2-5; D gene unclear. The CDR3 extends over 16 amino acids. Germline lookup yields CDR1 SGHAT and CDR2 FQNNGV. V was clipped by 1 base and J by 1 base, with 13 bases between them. CDR3 sequence reads: CASSLGAGRTQETQYF. In DNA, the CDR3 is TGTGCCAGCAGCTTAGGGGCAGGCCGAACCCAAGAGACCCAGTACTTC. The full variable domain, in which reference TRBV11-2 and TRBJ2-5 provide the parts outside the CDR3, is EAGVAQSPRYKIIEKRQSVAFWCNPISGHATLYWYQQILGQGPKLLIQFQNNGVVDDSQLPKDRFSAERLKGVDSTLKIQPAKLEDSAVYLCASSLGAGRTQETQYFGPGTRLLVL.

This clonotype was detected only a few times. This chain links TRBV6-5 with TRBJ2-2, with D tentatively TRBD2 (5 bases). V was clipped by 2 bases and J by 7 bases, with 11 bases between them. In germline, CDR1 is MNHEY, CDR2 SVGAGI. The length of the CDR3 is 14 residues. The CDR3 region is CASSYERGDGELFF. The CDR3 DNA sequence: TGTGCCAGCAGTTACGAACGGGGAGACGGGGAGCTGTTTTTT.

V is TRBV14 and J is TRBJ2-7; 11 nucleotides agree with TRBD1. Germline V lookup: CDR1 SGHDN, CDR2 FVKESK. With V trimmed by 5 bases and J by 2 bases, 5 bases remained unmatched. CDR3 length: 15 residues. The CDR3 DNA reads as TGTGCCAGCAGCGGACCGGGACAGGGGGCCTACGAGCAGTACTTC. This gives the protein CASSGPGQGAYEQYF. The full variable domain, with the rest looked up from reference TRBV14 and TRBJ2-7, is EAGVTQFPSHSVIEKGQTVTLRCDPISGHDNLYWYRRVMGKEIKFLLHFVKESKQDESGMPNNRFLAERTGGTYSTLKVQPAELEDSGVYFCASSGPGQGAYEQYFGPGTRLTVT.

There are a few counts of this clonotype. This rearrangement joins TRBV24-1 to TRBJ2-2, with unresolved D. Germline loops: CDR1 KGHDR, CDR2 SFDVKD. V gave up 4 bases and J gave up 1 base, with 3 bases separating them. This CDR3 comprises 13 residues. The CDR3 DNA is TGTGCCACCAGTGAAGGGAACACCGGGGAGCTGTTTTTT. Translating gives CATSEGNTGELFF.

The V gene is TRBV9, the J gene TRBJ2-2, with D unresolved. The CDR3 is 15 amino acids. V lost 0 bases and J 3 bases, leaving 9 bases between the germline ends. Looked up from germline, CDR1 is SGDLS and CDR2 is YYNGEE. This CDR3 is CASSVGVWDTGELFF. The CDR3 nucleotides are TGTGCCAGCAGCGTAGGAGTTTGGGACACCGGGGAGCTGTTTTTT. Drawing the rest from reference TRBV9 and TRBJ2-2, the complete variable domain is DSGVTQTPKHLITATGQRVTLRCSPRSGDLSVYWYQQSLDQGLQFLIQYYNGEERAKGNILERFSAQQFPDLHSELNLSSLELGDSALYFCASSVGVWDTGELFFGEGSRLTVL.